This T cell receptor (beta chain) was sequenced in a study of blood T cell repertoires in COVID-19. Study summary: PBMCs, B-cell-depleted T cells, or T cells were the source of the cDNA or gDNA that made up the material.

Original processing notes: Amplification from reference gene primers served as the basis for estimated nucleated cell counts. The protocol was immunoSEQ multiplex PCR, while the TCRdb copy is restricted to in-frame clones and leaves out a portion. Clonal size and the V and J genes are those of that table, whereas D and trimming came from the DNA. The sample lists over 50,000 clones, approximately 90% occurring once. Sequencing was carried out using peripheral blood. This TCR was recovered from a human donor in a cohort sampled during active COVID-19.

The CDR3 bases are TGTGCCAGCAGTTACTCTGGAGTATCTGGAAACACCATATATTTT. Translating gives CASSYSGVSGNTIYF. The genes are TRBV6-6 and TRBJ1-3; D unresolved. Germline V gene data show CDR1 as MNHNY and CDR2 as SVGAGI (reference sequence). V shed 0 bases and J shed 1 base, with 7 bases lying between them. CDR3 length equals 15 residues.